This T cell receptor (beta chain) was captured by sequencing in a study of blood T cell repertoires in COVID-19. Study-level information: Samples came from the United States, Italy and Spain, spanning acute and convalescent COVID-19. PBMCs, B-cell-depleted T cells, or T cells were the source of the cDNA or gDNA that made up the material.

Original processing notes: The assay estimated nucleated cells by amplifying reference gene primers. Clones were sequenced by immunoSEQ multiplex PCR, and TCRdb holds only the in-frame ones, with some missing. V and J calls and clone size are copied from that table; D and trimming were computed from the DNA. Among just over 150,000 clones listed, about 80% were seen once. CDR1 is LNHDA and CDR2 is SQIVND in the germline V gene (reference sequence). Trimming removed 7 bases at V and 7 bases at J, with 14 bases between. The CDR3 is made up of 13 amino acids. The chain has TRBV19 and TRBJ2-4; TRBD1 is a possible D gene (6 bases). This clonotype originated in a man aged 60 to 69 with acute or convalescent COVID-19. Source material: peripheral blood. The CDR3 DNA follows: TGTGCCAGTAATTTAGGGCAGGGGAACATTCAGTACTTC. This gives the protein CASNLGQGNIQYF.